This TCR beta chain derives from a study of cytomegalovirus exposure and HLA in healthy donors. Notes on the study in general: There was a cluster of highly shared sequence variants that was likely a sequencing artifact. In a later analysis, parvovirus B19, influenza, CMV and Epstein-Barr virus appeared linked to several top co-occurrence clusters.

To note about this clone: Its antigen is as yet unknown.

Germline V gene lookup returns CDR1 SEHNR and CDR2 FQNEAQ (reference sequence). V was trimmed by 6 bases and J by 5 bases, leaving 9 bases between them. The CDR3 consists of 12 residues. Both 60 Vbeta primers and 13 Jbeta primers went into the PCR. Profiled with immunoSEQ multiplex PCR; TCRdb holds only in-frame clones, not every one. Of over 80,000 clones listed, 78% are singletons. This chain connects TRBV7-9 to TRBJ2-3; maybe TRBD1 (6 bases). Sequences were obtained from PBMCs. This TCR was sampled from a woman aged 35 to 49 in good health and CMV-seronegative. The CDR3, as DNA: TGTGCCAGCAGGACAGGTGGAGATACGCAGTATTTT. As protein: CASRTGGDTQYF.